Given below is one T cell receptor beta chain in context. The antigen remains undetermined. This entry is derived from a study of cytomegalovirus exposure and HLA in healthy donors. Overall study results and limits: There were fewer than 200 TCR beta chains listed as cytomegalovirus-associated. High specificity and sensitivity for cytomegalovirus status were reported for the classifier.

The V and J ends lost 2 bases and 12 bases, in that order; junction bases with no gene match: 10. The CDR3 runs 14 residues. CDR1 and CDR2 (germline): SGHNT, YYREEE (reference sequence). This table comes from immunoSEQ multiplex PCR, and its TCRdb copy is limited to in-frame clones, with some not included. The sample lists around 300,000 clones; about 85% were seen once. The sample taken for sequencing was PBMCs. This TCR came from a young woman in good health and CMV-seropositive. This chain joins TRBV5-4 and TRBJ2-1, with 8 bases matching TRBD2. The chain's CDR3 is CASSFEGLVGGQFF. The DNA for the CDR3 is TGTGCCAGCAGCTTTGAGGGACTAGTTGGCGGGCAGTTCTTC.